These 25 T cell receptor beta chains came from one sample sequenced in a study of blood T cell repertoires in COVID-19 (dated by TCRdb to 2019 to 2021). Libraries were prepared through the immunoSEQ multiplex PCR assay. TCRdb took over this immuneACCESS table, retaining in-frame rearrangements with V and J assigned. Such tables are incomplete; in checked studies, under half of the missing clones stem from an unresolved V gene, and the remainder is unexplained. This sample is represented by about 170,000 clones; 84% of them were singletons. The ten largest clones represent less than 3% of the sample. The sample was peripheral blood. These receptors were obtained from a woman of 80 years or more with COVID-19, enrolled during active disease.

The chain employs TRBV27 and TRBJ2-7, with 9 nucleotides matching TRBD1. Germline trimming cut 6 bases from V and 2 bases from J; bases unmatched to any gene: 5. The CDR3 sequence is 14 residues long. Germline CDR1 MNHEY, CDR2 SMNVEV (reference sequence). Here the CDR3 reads CASSKTGGPYEQYF. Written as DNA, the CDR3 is TGTGCCAGCAGCAAGACAGGGGGTCCCTACGAGCAGTACTTC.

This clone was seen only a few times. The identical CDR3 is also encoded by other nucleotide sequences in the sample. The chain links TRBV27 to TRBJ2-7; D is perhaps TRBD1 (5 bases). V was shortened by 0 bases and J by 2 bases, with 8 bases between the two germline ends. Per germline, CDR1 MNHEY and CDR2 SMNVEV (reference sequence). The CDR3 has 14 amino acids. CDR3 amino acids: CASSLSRQTYEQYF. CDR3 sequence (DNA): TGTGCCAGCAGTTTATCTCGACAGACCTACGAGCAGTACTTC.

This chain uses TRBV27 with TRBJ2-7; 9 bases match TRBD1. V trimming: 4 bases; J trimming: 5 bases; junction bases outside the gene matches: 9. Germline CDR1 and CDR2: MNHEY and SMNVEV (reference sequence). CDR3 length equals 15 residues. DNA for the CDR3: TGTGCCAGCAGTTCGACCCAGGGACAGGGCCACGAGCAGTACTTC. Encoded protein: CASSSTQGQGHEQYF.

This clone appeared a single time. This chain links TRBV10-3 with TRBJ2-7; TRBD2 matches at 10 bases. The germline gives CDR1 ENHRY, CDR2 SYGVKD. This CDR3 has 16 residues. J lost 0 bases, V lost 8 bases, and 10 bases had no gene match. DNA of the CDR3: TGTGCCATCCAGGTCCTAGCGGGAGAACGCTCCTACGAGCAGTACTTC. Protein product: CAIQVLAGERSYEQYF.

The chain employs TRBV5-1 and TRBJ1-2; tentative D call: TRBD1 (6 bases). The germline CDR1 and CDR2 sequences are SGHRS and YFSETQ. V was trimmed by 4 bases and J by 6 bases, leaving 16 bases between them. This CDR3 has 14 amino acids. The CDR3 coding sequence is TGCGCCAGCAGCCAACAGGGAGCCCTTGATGGCTACACCTTC. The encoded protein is CASSQQGALDGYTF.

The CDR3 spells CASSPRGRGSTEQYF. CDR3 coding DNA: TGTGCCAGCAGTCCACGAGGAAGAGGCTCTACCGAGCAGTACTTC. The chain has TRBV9 and TRBJ2-7; unclear D gene. Trimming removed 5 bases at V and 6 bases at J, with 21 bases between. CDR3 length: 15 amino acids. Germline lookup yields CDR1 SGDLS and CDR2 YYNGEE.

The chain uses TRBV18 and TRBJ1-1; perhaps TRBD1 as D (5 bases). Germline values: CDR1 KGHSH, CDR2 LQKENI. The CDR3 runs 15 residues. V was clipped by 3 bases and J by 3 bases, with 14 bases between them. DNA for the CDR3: TGTGCCAGCTCACCCCGGGGGGTTGTATACACTGAAGCTTTCTTT. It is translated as CASSPRGVVYTEAFF.

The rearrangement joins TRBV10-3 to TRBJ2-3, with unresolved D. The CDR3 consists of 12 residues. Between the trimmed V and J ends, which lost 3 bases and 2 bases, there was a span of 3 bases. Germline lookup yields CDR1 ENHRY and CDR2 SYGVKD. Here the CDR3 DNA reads TGTGCCATCAGTGACTTCACAGATACGCAGTATTTT. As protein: CAISDFTDTQYF.

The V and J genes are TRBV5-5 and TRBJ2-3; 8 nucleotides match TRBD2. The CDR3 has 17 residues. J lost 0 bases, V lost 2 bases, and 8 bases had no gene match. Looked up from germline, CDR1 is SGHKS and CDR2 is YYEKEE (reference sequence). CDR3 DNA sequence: TGTGCCAGCAGCTTCTCCCGGACTAGCCTTAGCACAGATACGCAGTATTTT. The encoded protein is CASSFSRTSLSTDTQYF.

The CDR3 DNA sequence: TGTGCCAGCTCGCGACTTGAGAGCTCCTACAATGAGCAGTTCTTC. It specifies CASSRLESSYNEQFF. V and J are TRBV18 and TRBJ2-1; unclear D gene. CDR3 length: 15 residues. Germline V gene lookup returns CDR1 KGHSH and CDR2 LQKENI. Trimming pared 6 bases from V and 0 bases from J, leaving 12 bases between.

CDR3 in amino acids: CASSLRAVHEQYF. The CDR3 nucleotides read TGCGCCAGCAGCTTGCGAGCGGTCCACGAGCAGTACTTC. This rearrangement joins TRBV5-1 to TRBJ2-7, with a possible D match to TRBD2 (5 bases). The CDR3 runs 13 residues. Germline assignment: CDR1 SGHRS and CDR2 YFSETQ. V lost 1 base to trimming and J lost 5 bases, with 10 bases between them.

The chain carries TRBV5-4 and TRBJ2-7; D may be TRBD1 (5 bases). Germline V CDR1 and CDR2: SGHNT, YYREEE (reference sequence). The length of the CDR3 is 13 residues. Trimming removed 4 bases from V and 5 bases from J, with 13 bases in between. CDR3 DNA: TGTGCCAGCAGCCCTCCAGGGTCCCACGAGCAGTACTTC. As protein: CASSPPGSHEQYF.

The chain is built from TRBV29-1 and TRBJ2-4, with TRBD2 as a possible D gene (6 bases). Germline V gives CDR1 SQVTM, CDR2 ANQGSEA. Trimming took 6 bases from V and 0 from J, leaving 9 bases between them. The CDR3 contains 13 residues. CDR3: CSVSGLAKNIQYF. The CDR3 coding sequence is TGCAGCGTGTCGGGACTAGCCAAAAACATTCAGTACTTC.

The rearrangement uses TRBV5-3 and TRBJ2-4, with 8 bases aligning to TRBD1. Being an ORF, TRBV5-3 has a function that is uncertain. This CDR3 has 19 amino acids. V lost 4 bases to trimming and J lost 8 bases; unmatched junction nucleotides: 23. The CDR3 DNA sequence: TGTGCCAGAAGCCATAAAAGGGACAGGAATTGGCTATTTTGGGACATTCAGTACTTC. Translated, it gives CARSHKRDRNWLFWDIQYF.

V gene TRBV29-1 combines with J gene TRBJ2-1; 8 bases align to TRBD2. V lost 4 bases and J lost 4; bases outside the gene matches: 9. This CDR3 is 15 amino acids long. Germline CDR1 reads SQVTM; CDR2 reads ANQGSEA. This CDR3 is CSVVGGTGGYNEQFF. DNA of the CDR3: TGCAGCGTTGTAGGTGGTACGGGGGGGTACAATGAGCAGTTCTTC.

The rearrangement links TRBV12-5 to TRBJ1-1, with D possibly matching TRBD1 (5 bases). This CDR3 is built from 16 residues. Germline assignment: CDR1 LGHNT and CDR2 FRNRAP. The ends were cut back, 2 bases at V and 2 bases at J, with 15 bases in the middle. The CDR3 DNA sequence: TGTGCTAGTGGTTTGAGCGGGGGTTTGTCAAACACTGAAGCTTTCTTT. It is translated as CASGLSGGLSNTEAFF. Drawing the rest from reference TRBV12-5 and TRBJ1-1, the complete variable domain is DARVTQTPRHKVTEMGQEVTMRCQPILGHNTVFWYRQTMMQGLELLAYFRNRAPLDDSGMPKDRFSAEMPDATLATLKIQPSEPRDSAVYFCASGLSGGLSNTEAFFGQGTRLTVV.

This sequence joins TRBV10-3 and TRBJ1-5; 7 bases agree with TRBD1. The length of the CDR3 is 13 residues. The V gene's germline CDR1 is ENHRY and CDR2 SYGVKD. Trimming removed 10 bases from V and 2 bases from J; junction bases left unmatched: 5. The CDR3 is CATQGLGNQPQHF. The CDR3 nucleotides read TGTGCCACACAGGGGTTGGGCAATCAGCCCCAGCATTTT.

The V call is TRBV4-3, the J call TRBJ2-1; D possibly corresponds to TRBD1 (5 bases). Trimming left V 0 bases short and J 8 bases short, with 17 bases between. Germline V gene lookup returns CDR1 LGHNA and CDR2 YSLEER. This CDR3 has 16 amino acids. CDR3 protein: CASSQDLGLGNDEQFF. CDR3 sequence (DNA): TGCGCCAGCAGCCAAGATTTGGGGCTTGGCAACGATGAGCAGTTCTTC.

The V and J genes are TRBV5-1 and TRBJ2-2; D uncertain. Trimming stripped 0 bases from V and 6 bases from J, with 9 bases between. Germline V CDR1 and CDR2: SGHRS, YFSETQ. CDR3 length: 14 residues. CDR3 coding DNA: TGCGCCAGCAGCTTGGTGTTGCGAGCCGGGGAGCTGTTTTTT. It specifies CASSLVLRAGELFF.

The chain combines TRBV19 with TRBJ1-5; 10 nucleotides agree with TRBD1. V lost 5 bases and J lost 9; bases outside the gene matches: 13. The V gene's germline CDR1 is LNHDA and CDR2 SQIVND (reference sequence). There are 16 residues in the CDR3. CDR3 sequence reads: CASSPGTGDNPGPQHF. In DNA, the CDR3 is TGTGCCAGTAGTCCCGGGACAGGGGACAACCCCGGGCCCCAGCATTTT.

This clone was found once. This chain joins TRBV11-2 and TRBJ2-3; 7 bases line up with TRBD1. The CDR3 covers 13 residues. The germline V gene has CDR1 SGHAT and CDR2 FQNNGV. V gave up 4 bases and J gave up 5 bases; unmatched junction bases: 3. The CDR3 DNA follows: TGTGCCAGCAGCTCACAGGGGCGAGATACGCAGTATTTT. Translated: CASSSQGRDTQYF.

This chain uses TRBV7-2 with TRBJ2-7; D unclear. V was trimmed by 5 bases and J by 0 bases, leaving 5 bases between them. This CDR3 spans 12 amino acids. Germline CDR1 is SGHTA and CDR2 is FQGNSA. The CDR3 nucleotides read TGTGCCAGCAGCCATAGCTCCTACGAGCAGTACTTC. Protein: CASSHSSYEQYF.

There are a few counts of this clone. CDR3 region: CASSLQGPTNEKLFF. CDR3 bases: TGTGCCAGCAGCCTACAGGGGCCAACTAATGAAAAACTGTTTTTT. The J gene is TRBJ1-4, the V gene TRBV4-2, with 7 nucleotides matching TRBD1. The germline gives CDR1 LGHNA, CDR2 YNFKEQ. The CDR3 runs to 15 residues. Losses at the gene ends were 4 bases for V and 0 bases for J; bases not matched to a gene: 2.

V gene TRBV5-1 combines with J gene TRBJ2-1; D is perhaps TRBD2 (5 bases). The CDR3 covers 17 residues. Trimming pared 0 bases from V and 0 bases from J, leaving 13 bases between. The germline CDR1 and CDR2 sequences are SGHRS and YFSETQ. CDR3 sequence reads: CASSLAPADSSYNEQFF. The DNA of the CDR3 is TGCGCCAGCAGCTTGGCCCCAGCGGATAGCTCCTACAATGAGCAGTTCTTC.

The CDR3 DNA reads TGTGCCAGCAGCGTTAGCGGGGGGGTGTGGGGCGAGCAGTACTTC. It yields the protein CASSVSGGVWGEQYF. The chain employs TRBV9 and TRBJ2-7; 11 bases fit TRBD2. Per germline, CDR1 SGDLS and CDR2 YYNGEE. This CDR3 is built from 15 residues. The J segment lost 6 bases and the V segment lost 2 bases, leaving 7 bases of the junction unmatched.